This T cell receptor beta chain was retrieved from a study of cytomegalovirus exposure and HLA in healthy donors. V lost 6 bases and J 2 bases, leaving 13 bases between the germline ends. CDR3 length: 14 residues. Germline loops: CDR1 MNHEY, CDR2 SVGAGI. The PCR had 60 Vbeta and 13 Jbeta primers. The repertoire was sequenced with immunoSEQ multiplex PCR; TCRdb's copy has only in-frame clones and lacks some. Of about 160,000 clones in the sample, over 80% were seen once. The chain employs TRBV6-5 and TRBJ1-2; D is perhaps TRBD1 (6 bases). The sequencing sample was made of PBMCs. The receptor was isolated from a boy between 2 and 10 years old in good health and CMV-seronegative. The CDR3 reads CASSPRGKNYGYTF. The CDR3 region has the DNA TGTGCCAGCAGCCCCAGGGGTAAAAACTATGGCTACACCTTC.